The rows below give T cell receptor beta chains drawn from one sample of a study. TCRdb re-called the RT-PCR reads with MiXCR, one entry per CDR3 protein. Altogether hundreds of thousands of distinct CDR3 sequences are present, 11% to 15% being singletons, with the ten largest covering 3% to 4.5%. Sequencing was performed on memory CD4+ T cells from blood. The receptors originated from a female donor in good health, serving as a healthy control. Each CDR3 is given with its conserved first and last residue. A D gene is named only where the DNA matches it firmly. Some rows have no size entry. The others give once, few or many, or a class for an expanded clone.

J gene: TRBJ1-2; V gene: TRBV6-1; D gene: TRBD1; clone size: .; CDR3 protein: CASIGGGGNDYGYTF; CDR3 DNA: TGTGCCAGCATAGGAGGGGGCGGCAATGACTATGGCTACACCTTC
J gene: TRBJ1-2; V gene: TRBV5-1; D gene: TRBD1; clone size: .; CDR3 protein: CASSAGTGRENGYTF; CDR3 DNA: TGCGCCAGCAGCGCCGGGACAGGGAGGGAAAATGGCTACACCTTC
J gene: TRBJ2-1; V gene: TRBV12-3/TRBV12-4; D gene: TRBD1; clone size: few; CDR3 protein: CASSKSGTAGYEQFF; CDR3 DNA: TGTGCCAGTTCAAAATCCGGGACAGCTGGCTATGAGCAGTTCTTC
J gene: TRBJ2-1; V gene: TRBV5-1; D gene: .; clone size: .; CDR3 protein: CASSLEGPWDEQFF; CDR3 DNA: TGCGCCAGCAGCTTGGAAGGACCTTGGGATGAGCAGTTCTTC
J gene: TRBJ2-5; V gene: TRBV20-1; D gene: .; clone size: many; CDR3 protein: CSGQGLETQYF; CDR3 DNA: TGCAGTGGCCAAGGCCTCGAGACCCAGTACTTC
J gene: TRBJ2-2; V gene: TRBV7-2; D gene: TRBD2; clone size: .; CDR3 protein: CASSPNGGRIGSGELFF; CDR3 DNA: TGTGCCAGCAGCCCAAACGGCGGGAGGATTGGGTCCGGGGAGCTGTTTTTT
J gene: TRBJ2-2; V gene: TRBV7-3; D gene: TRBD1; clone size: .; CDR3 protein: CASSNRQGAIGELFF; CDR3 DNA: TGTGCCAGCAGCAACAGACAGGGGGCTATCGGGGAGCTGTTTTTT
J gene: TRBJ2-5; V gene: TRBV29-1; D gene: .; clone size: few; CDR3 protein: CSMGGGISETQYF; CDR3 DNA: TGCAGCATGGGTGGGGGGATTTCGGAGACCCAGTACTTC
J gene: TRBJ2-3; V gene: TRBV20-1; D gene: .; clone size: many; CDR3 protein: CSAQSSSTDTQYF; CDR3 DNA: TGCAGTGCCCAAAGTAGTAGCACAGATACGCAGTATTTT
J gene: TRBJ2-7; V gene: TRBV9; D gene: TRBD1; clone size: few; CDR3 protein: CASSATGTGGAKQYF; CDR3 DNA: TGTGCCAGCAGCGCCACCGGGACAGGGGGCGCTAAGCAGTACTTC
J gene: TRBJ1-3; V gene: TRBV20-1; D gene: .; clone size: .; CDR3 protein: CSARGPFLGDTIYF; CDR3 DNA: TGCAGTGCCAGGGGACCGTTCCTCGGGGACACCATATATTTT
J gene: TRBJ1-3; V gene: TRBV10-3; D gene: .; clone size: .; CDR3 protein: CAISGQGSTGNTIYF; CDR3 DNA: TGTGCCATCAGTGGGCAAGGGAGTACTGGAAACACCATATATTTT
J gene: TRBJ1-1; V gene: TRBV12-3/TRBV12-4; D gene: .; clone size: few; CDR3 protein: CASSLFQANTEAFF; CDR3 DNA: TGTGCCAGCAGTTTGTTCCAGGCGAACACTGAAGCTTTCTTT
J gene: TRBJ2-2; V gene: TRBV24-1; D gene: .; clone size: many; CDR3 protein: CATSWPGNTGELFF; CDR3 DNA: TGTGCCACCAGTTGGCCAGGGAACACCGGGGAGCTGTTTTTT
J gene: TRBJ2-3; V gene: TRBV12-3/TRBV12-4; D gene: TRBD2; clone size: few; CDR3 protein: CASSATSGVSTDTQYF; CDR3 DNA: TGTGCCAGCAGTGCGACTAGCGGGGTTAGCACAGATACGCAGTATTTT
J gene: TRBJ2-1; V gene: TRBV20-1; D gene: TRBD2; clone size: .; CDR3 protein: CSAVRGTTYEQFF; CDR3 DNA: TGCAGTGCTGTCCGGGGGACTACCTACGAGCAGTTCTTC
J gene: TRBJ2-5; V gene: TRBV28; D gene: TRBD1; clone size: .; CDR3 protein: CASSRQGAWETQYF; CDR3 DNA: TGTGCCAGCAGTCGACAGGGGGCATGGGAGACCCAGTACTTC
J gene: TRBJ2-5; V gene: TRBV12-3/TRBV12-4; D gene: TRBD2; clone size: many; CDR3 protein: CASSLVAGVETQYF; CDR3 DNA: TGTGCCAGCAGTTTAGTCGCGGGAGTCGAGACCCAGTACTTC
J gene: TRBJ2-2; V gene: TRBV6-1; D gene: TRBD1; clone size: .; CDR3 protein: CASNRGQGGELFF; CDR3 DNA: TGTGCCAGCAACAGGGGGCAAGGCGGGGAGCTGTTTTTT
J gene: TRBJ1-5; V gene: TRBV28; D gene: .; clone size: few; CDR3 protein: CASTGGGDQPQHF; CDR3 DNA: TGTGCCAGCACCGGAGGGGGTGATCAGCCCCAGCATTTT
J gene: TRBJ2-7; V gene: TRBV7-2; D gene: TRBD2; clone size: many; CDR3 protein: CASTKGLAGGFNEQYF; CDR3 DNA: TGTGCCAGCACCAAGGGACTAGCGGGAGGTTTTAACGAGCAGTACTTC
J gene: TRBJ2-1; V gene: TRBV5-1; D gene: .; clone size: .; CDR3 protein: CASSLGGARDNEQFF; CDR3 DNA: TGCGCCAGCAGCTTGGGGGGGGCGCGGGACAATGAGCAGTTCTTC
J gene: TRBJ1-5; V gene: TRBV10-3; D gene: .; clone size: .; CDR3 protein: CAITDGGPNQPQHF; CDR3 DNA: TGTGCCATCACGGACGGGGGGCCAAATCAGCCCCAGCATTTT
J gene: TRBJ2-1; V gene: TRBV29-1; D gene: TRBD1; clone size: many; CDR3 protein: CSVGQGARNEQFF; CDR3 DNA: TGCAGCGTCGGACAGGGGGCGCGTAATGAGCAGTTCTTC
J gene: TRBJ2-1; V gene: TRBV20-1; D gene: .; clone size: few; CDR3 protein: CSGEFGGSSHEQFF; CDR3 DNA: TGCAGTGGGGAGTTCGGGGGATCAAGCCATGAGCAGTTCTTC
J gene: TRBJ1-2; V gene: TRBV20-1; D gene: .; clone size: few; CDR3 protein: CSARDATGFGGYTF; CDR3 DNA: TGCAGTGCTAGAGACGCAACAGGGTTCGGTGGCTACACCTTC
J gene: TRBJ2-1; V gene: TRBV7-3; D gene: .; clone size: .; CDR3 protein: CATNYGGEQFF; CDR3 DNA: TGTGCCACGAATTATGGGGGTGAGCAGTTCTTC
J gene: TRBJ1-2; V gene: TRBV24-1; D gene: TRBD1; clone size: few; CDR3 protein: CATSDLDRGVGYTF; CDR3 DNA: TGTGCCACCAGTGATCTCGACAGGGGGGTTGGCTACACCTTC
J gene: TRBJ1-5; V gene: TRBV10-3; D gene: TRBD1; clone size: .; CDR3 protein: CATGARGGAGNQPQHF; CDR3 DNA: TGTGCCACCGGTGCGAGAGGGGGCGCTGGCAATCAGCCCCAGCATTTT
J gene: TRBJ1-2; V gene: TRBV5-1; D gene: .; clone size: few; CDR3 protein: CASSLGSPGQTPGYTF; CDR3 DNA: TGCGCCAGCAGCTTGGGATCCCCGGGACAAACCCCCGGCTACACCTTC
J gene: TRBJ2-7; V gene: TRBV7-6; D gene: .; clone size: .; CDR3 protein: CASSPDYPEKQYF; CDR3 DNA: TGTGCCAGCAGTCCTGACTACCCAGAGAAGCAGTACTTC
J gene: TRBJ2-5; V gene: TRBV11-2; D gene: .; clone size: once; CDR3 protein: CASSLFSGEETQYF; CDR3 DNA: TGTGCCAGCAGCTTATTTTCGGGAGAAGAGACCCAGTACTTC
J gene: TRBJ1-3; V gene: TRBV18; D gene: TRBD1; clone size: many; CDR3 protein: CASSPPQQGASGNTIYF; CDR3 DNA: TGTGCCAGCTCACCTCCTCAACAGGGGGCCTCTGGAAACACCATATATTTT
J gene: TRBJ2-5; V gene: TRBV18; D gene: .; clone size: .; CDR3 protein: CASSLQQGGQETQYF; CDR3 DNA: TGTGCCAGCTCACTTCAACAGGGAGGGCAAGAGACCCAGTACTTC
J gene: TRBJ2-1; V gene: TRBV29-1; D gene: .; clone size: many; CDR3 protein: CSARNHNEQFF; CDR3 DNA: TGCAGCGCCAGGAACCACAATGAGCAGTTCTTC
J gene: TRBJ2-6; V gene: TRBV12-3/TRBV12-4; D gene: TRBD1; clone size: .; CDR3 protein: CASMQGEANVLTF; CDR3 DNA: TGTGCCAGCATGCAGGGGGAGGCCAACGTCCTGACTTTC
J gene: TRBJ1-1; V gene: TRBV7-7; D gene: .; clone size: .; CDR3 protein: CASSINMDSEAFF; CDR3 DNA: TGTGCCAGCAGCATAAATATGGACAGTGAAGCTTTCTTT
J gene: TRBJ1-4; V gene: TRBV4-2; D gene: .; clone size: .; CDR3 protein: CASSQVVGLGEEKLFF; CDR3 DNA: TGTGCCAGCAGCCAAGTGGTTGGTTTAGGGGAAGAAAAACTGTTTTTT
J gene: TRBJ1-3; V gene: TRBV20-1; D gene: TRBD1; clone size: few; CDR3 protein: CSARADRGPRNTIYF; CDR3 DNA: TGCAGTGCTAGGGCTGACAGGGGGCCTAGAAACACCATATATTTT
J gene: TRBJ2-1; V gene: TRBV28; D gene: .; clone size: few; CDR3 protein: CASSPPVGRGEQFF; CDR3 DNA: TGTGCCAGCAGTCCGCCGGTGGGAAGGGGTGAGCAGTTCTTC